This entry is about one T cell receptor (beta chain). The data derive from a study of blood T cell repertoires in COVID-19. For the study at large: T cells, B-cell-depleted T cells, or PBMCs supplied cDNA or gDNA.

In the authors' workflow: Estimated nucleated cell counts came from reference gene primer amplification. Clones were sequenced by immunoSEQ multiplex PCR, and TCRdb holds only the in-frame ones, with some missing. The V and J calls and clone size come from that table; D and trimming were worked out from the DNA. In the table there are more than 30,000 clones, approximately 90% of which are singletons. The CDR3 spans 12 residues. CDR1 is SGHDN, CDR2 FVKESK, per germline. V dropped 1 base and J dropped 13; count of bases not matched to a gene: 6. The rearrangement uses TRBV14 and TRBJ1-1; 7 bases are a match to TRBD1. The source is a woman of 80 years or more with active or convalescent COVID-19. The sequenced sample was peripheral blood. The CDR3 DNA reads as TGTGCCAGCAGCCAAGTCGGGACAGAGGTTTTCTTT. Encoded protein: CASSQVGTEVFF.